The 29 T cell receptor beta chains listed next were all sequenced from one sample in a study of cytotoxic CD8 clonotypes in ibrutinib-treated CLL. Data came from immunoSEQ multiplex PCR; TCRdb stores just in-frame clones and leaves some out. This table holds 300,000 to 350,000 clones, around four fifths found once. Sample: PBMCs, taken before ibrutinib treatment. These receptors came from a human donor with chronic lymphocytic leukemia.

The chain is built from TRBV6-9 and TRBJ1-2; no clear D. Germline V lookup: CDR1 MNHGY, CDR2 SVAAGI. V lost 4 bases and J 1 base, leaving 10 bases between the germline ends. The CDR3 is made up of 14 amino acids. The CDR3 DNA sequence: TGTGCCAGCAGTTCCTGGGATGTTAACTATGGCTACACCTTC. Translation: CASSSWDVNYGYTF.

This clone occurred once. V gene TRBV27 combines with J gene TRBJ2-6; D may be TRBD1 (6 bases). Germline values: CDR1 MNHEY, CDR2 SMNVEV (reference sequence). Trimming took 4 bases from V and 4 from J, leaving 11 bases between them. The CDR3 loop spans 15 amino acids. The CDR3 reads CASSSTGKGANVLTF. The CDR3 region has the DNA TGTGCCAGCAGTTCAACAGGGAAGGGGGCCAACGTCCTGACTTTC.

V usage is TRBV28 and J usage is TRBJ2-5, with 10 bases that match TRBD2. The CDR3 is made up of 16 amino acids. With V trimmed by 6 bases and J by 4 bases, 11 bases remained unmatched. The V gene's germline CDR1 is MDHEN and CDR2 SYDVKM. The CDR3 sequence is CASSSQRAGGGETQYF. CDR3 DNA sequence: TGTGCCAGCAGCTCCCAGCGAGCGGGAGGGGGAGAGACCCAGTACTTC.

This chain joins TRBV28 and TRBJ1-5, with unresolved D. V shed 0 bases and J shed 6 bases, with 3 bases lying between them. Germline loops: CDR1 MDHEN, CDR2 SYDVKM. This CDR3 has 12 residues. CDR3 residues: CASSLWGQPQHF. The CDR3 bases are TGTGCCAGCAGTTTATGGGGTCAGCCCCAGCATTTT.

The CDR3 DNA reads TGTGCCAGCAGCCCCCGGGACAGGGGGGTCCCTGGGGCCAACGTCCTGACTTTC. Translation: CASSPRDRGVPGANVLTF. This sequence joins TRBV7-6 and TRBJ2-6; TRBD1 agrees at 11 bases. V lost 5 bases and J lost 2; bases outside the gene matches: 8. The CDR3 totals 18 residues. Germline CDR1 is SGHVS and CDR2 is FNYEAQ.

The chain uses TRBV9 and TRBJ2-7, with D perhaps matching TRBD2 (5 bases). V shed 0 bases and J shed 0 bases, with 10 bases lying between them. This CDR3 has 15 amino acids. CDR1 and CDR2 from the germline V gene are SGDLS and YYNGEE. DNA for the CDR3: TGTGCCAGCAGCGTAGCTAGCACCCTCTCCTACGAGCAGTACTTC. Its protein product is CASSVASTLSYEQYF.

This clone was detected only once. The J gene is TRBJ2-7, the V gene TRBV10-2; D is undetermined. This CDR3 is 13 amino acids long. Trimming took off 7 bases at V and 2 bases at J, with 12 bases between the two ends. Germline V gene sequence: CDR1 WSHSY, CDR2 SAAADI. CDR3 coding DNA: TGCGCCAGCATAAGACCGTCACCCTACGAGCAGTACTTC. It yields the protein CASIRPSPYEQYF.

This rearrangement joins TRBV4-1 to TRBJ1-5, with D possibly matching TRBD1 (5 bases). The CDR3 extends over 17 amino acids. CDR1 is MGHRA and CDR2 is YSYEKL in the germline V gene. Trimming removed 1 base at V and 7 bases at J, with 20 bases between. Here the CDR3 reads CASSQGWLRTMKQPQHF. The CDR3 DNA follows: TGCGCCAGCAGCCAAGGATGGCTGCGGACAATGAAGCAGCCCCAGCATTTT.

The chain employs TRBV29-1 and TRBJ1-1; D perhaps matches TRBD1 (6 bases). CDR3 length: 14 amino acids. Germline V gene sequence: CDR1 SQVTM, CDR2 ANQGSEA. V was shortened by 1 base and J by 4 bases, with 13 bases between the two germline ends. The CDR3 DNA reads TGCAGCGTTGAAGTTCAGGGGAAGGCCACTGAAGCTTTCTTT. It encodes CSVEVQGKATEAFF.

V and J are TRBV5-4 and TRBJ2-4, with a possible D match to TRBD2 (5 bases). With 0 bases removed from V and 11 bases from J, the gap between germline ends came to 18 bases. The CDR3 extends over 15 amino acids. The germline V gene encodes CDR1 SGHNT and CDR2 YYREEE (reference sequence). The CDR3 DNA is TGTGCCAGCAGCTTGGCCTGGGGAGAAAGTGCGGTTCAGTACTTC. This codes for CASSLAWGESAVQYF.

In its sample, this clone was seen a few times. This CDR3 is also generated by other DNA sequences in the sample. The chain joins TRBV6-5 to TRBJ1-2, with TRBD1 as a possible D gene (5 bases). CDR1 and CDR2 (germline): MNHEY, SVGAGI. The V end was cut by 0 bases, the J end by 0 bases, with 5 bases between. CDR3 length: 14 residues. This CDR3 is CASSYSGANYGYTF. The DNA of the CDR3 is TGTGCCAGCAGTTACTCGGGGGCTAACTATGGCTACACCTTC.

The rearrangement joins TRBV14 to TRBJ1-1, with 9 positions matching TRBD1. The CDR3 is 16 residues long. Germline CDR1 and CDR2: SGHDN and FVKESK. V lost 4 bases to trimming and J lost 5 bases; unmatched junction nucleotides: 11. The DNA for the CDR3 is TGTGCCAGCAGCCCGAGACTGGGACAGGGAGTAACTGAAGCTTTCTTT. Translation: CASSPRLGQGVTEAFF.

This sequence joins TRBV4-2 and TRBJ1-2; 7 bases match TRBD1. This CDR3 is 18 amino acids long. V dropped 0 bases and J dropped 5; count of bases not matched to a gene: 15. The germline V gene encodes CDR1 LGHNA and CDR2 YNFKEQ. The CDR3 DNA follows: TGTGCCAGCAGCCAAGATTGGTTGGGACAGACCATTGGGTATGGCTACACCTTC. Protein sequence: CASSQDWLGQTIGYGYTF.

In its sample, this clone was seen a few times. The chain joins TRBV10-3 to TRBJ2-1, with TRBD2 matching over 13 bases. The CDR3 runs 15 residues. The germline CDR1 and CDR2 sequences are ENHRY and SYGVKD. The V segment lost 6 bases and the J segment 2 bases; nucleotides outside the gene matches: 1. CDR3 bases: TGTGCCATCAGGGGGACTAGCGGGACCTACAATGAGCAGTTCTTC. This codes for CAIRGTSGTYNEQFF.

The rearrangement uses TRBV7-2 and TRBJ2-1; the D is unclear. Trimming took 6 bases from V and 0 from J, leaving 9 bases between them. The CDR3 runs 14 residues. CDR1 and CDR2 from the germline V gene are SGHTA and FQGNSA. Here the CDR3 reads CASSFYGSYNEQFF. CDR3 in DNA: TGTGCCAGCAGTTTCTACGGCTCCTACAATGAGCAGTTCTTC.

The V and J genes are TRBV5-1 and TRBJ2-6; a weak D match, TRBD1 (6 bases). Germline CDR1 and CDR2: SGHRS and YFSETQ. The CDR3 extends over 19 amino acids. V gave up 0 bases and J gave up 0 bases, with 16 bases separating them. The CDR3 DNA is TGCGCCAGCAGCTTGGCCCGGGACATAATCTACTCTGGGGCCAACGTCCTGACTTTC. Translating gives CASSLARDIIYSGANVLTF.

The CDR3 loop reads CAITKREGLFDEQFF. CDR3 coding DNA: TGTGCCATCACAAAGCGGGAGGGCCTTTTCGATGAGCAGTTCTTC. The chain couples TRBV10-3 to TRBJ2-1, with 10 bases aligning to TRBD2. V dropped 7 bases and J dropped 8; count of bases not matched to a gene: 11. The CDR3 totals 15 residues. Germline V gene lookup returns CDR1 ENHRY and CDR2 SYGVKD.

This clone has just one count. The CDR3 DNA reads as TGTGCCAGCAGCTTAAGCCCCACAGGGGCATACGAGCAGTACTTC. It yields the protein CASSLSPTGAYEQYF. This chain links TRBV7-2 with TRBJ2-7; 7 bases fit TRBD1. Per the germline V gene, CDR1 is SGHTA and CDR2 is FQGNSA. Trimming took 2 bases from V and 4 from J; bases not matched to a gene: 8. The CDR3 has 15 residues. The full variable domain, completed using reference TRBV7-2 and TRBJ2-7, is GAGVSQSPSNKVTEKGKDVELRCDPISGHTALYWYRQSLGQGLEFLIYFQGNSAPDKSGLPSDRFSAERTGGSVSTLTIQRTQQEDSAVYLCASSLSPTGAYEQYFGPGTRLTVT.

This clone was picked up a small number of times. The chain recombines TRBV27 with TRBJ1-5, with D possibly being TRBD1 (6 bases). The CDR3 spans 14 residues. The V end was cut by 6 bases, the J end by 2 bases, with 11 bases between. The germline gives CDR1 MNHEY, CDR2 SMNVEV (reference sequence). The CDR3 nucleotides are TGTGCCAGCAGGTGGGGGGGCGGCAATCAGCCCCAGCATTTT. This translates into CASRWGGGNQPQHF.

This clone was picked up a small number of times. The V gene is TRBV7-3, the J gene TRBJ2-1; D call uncertain. V was trimmed by 5 bases and J by 10 bases, leaving 15 bases between them. The CDR3 consists of 13 residues. CDR1 and CDR2 from the germline V gene are SGHTA and FQGTGA. The CDR3 DNA sequence: TGTGCCAGCAGCCAAGGCGTACTTGCAGAGCAGTTCTTC. It translates to CASSQGVLAEQFF.

On this clone itself: One end of the junction fails to match germline, which may point to a read error. The CDR3 protein is CASSLDRGVWHF. In DNA form, the CDR3 reads TGCGCCAGCAGCTTGGACAGGGGAGTTTGGCACTTC. V gene TRBV5-1 combines with J gene TRBJ2-7; TRBD1 matches 7 bases. Germline V gene data show CDR1 as SGHRS and CDR2 as YFSETQ. The CDR3 consists of 12 residues.

This chain links TRBV18 with TRBJ1-1; D gene uncertain. The CDR3 is made up of 15 amino acids. Trimming cost V 0 bases and J 2 bases, with 10 bases left between them. The germline CDR1 and CDR2 sequences are KGHSH and LQKENI. The CDR3 is CASSPPDAGNTEAFF. CDR3 bases: TGTGCCAGCTCACCACCGGACGCGGGAAACACTGAAGCTTTCTTT. The full variable domain, rest sourced from reference TRBV18 and TRBJ1-1, is NAGVMQNPRHLVRRRGQEARLRCSPMKGHSHVYWYRQLPEEGLKFMVYLQKENIIDESGMPKERFSAEFPKEGPSILRIQQVVRGDSAAYFCASSPPDAGNTEAFFGQGTRLTVV.

A remark on this clone: Sequence at one end of the junction differs from germline and may be a read error. The chain uses TRBV20-1 and TRBJ1-2; D is unclear. The CDR3 is 11 amino acids. The germline V gene has CDR1 DFQATT and CDR2 SNEGSKA (reference sequence). The DNA of the CDR3 is TGCAGCGCTAAGCCCCTCTATGGCTACACCTTC. Translated, it gives CSAKPLYGYTF.

This sequence joins TRBV5-6 and TRBJ2-3, with D maybe TRBD1 (6 bases). The V gene lost 4 bases and the J gene lost 6 bases, with 21 bases spanning the gap. This CDR3 has 16 residues. Germline V lookup: CDR1 SGHDT, CDR2 YYEEEE. The CDR3 is CASSQPNRAGMDTQYF. CDR3 bases: TGTGCCAGCAGCCAGCCGAACAGGGCCGGGATGGATACGCAGTATTTT.

The gene calls are TRBV29-1 and TRBJ1-1, with 7 positions matching TRBD1. Losses at the gene ends were 7 bases for V and 5 bases for J; bases not matched to a gene: 10. The CDR3 consists of 13 residues. CDR1 and CDR2 (germline): SQVTM, ANQGSEA. The CDR3 loop reads CSARTGGETEAFF. The CDR3 nucleotides read TGCAGCGCCCGGACAGGCGGGGAAACTGAAGCTTTCTTT.

This clone has a handful of counts. The genes are TRBV6-5 and TRBJ1-2; a possible D gene is TRBD1 (6 bases). The CDR3 length is 11 residues. The germline gives CDR1 MNHEY, CDR2 SVGAGI. The CDR3 DNA follows: TGTGCTGCGACCCAGGGGAGTGGCTACACCTTC. It yields the protein CAATQGSGYTF.

This clone was counted a few times. The chain carries TRBV19 and TRBJ2-1, with 12 nucleotides matching TRBD2. The CDR3 length is 15 residues. J gave up 10 bases and V 6 bases, and 10 bases lay outside the gene matches. Germline-derived CDR1 and CDR2 are LNHDA and SQIVND (reference sequence). This chain's CDR3 is CASSRLAGDMSEQFF. Here the CDR3 DNA reads TGTGCCAGTAGCAGACTAGCGGGAGACATGAGCGAGCAGTTCTTC. The full variable domain, in which reference TRBV19 and TRBJ2-1 provide the parts outside the CDR3, is DGGITQSPKYLFRKEGQNVTLSCEQNLNHDAMYWYRQDPGQGLRLIYYSQIVNDFQKGDIAEGYSVSREKKESFPLTVTSAQKNPTAFYLCASSRLAGDMSEQFFGPGTRLTVL.

The V call is TRBV4-3, the J call TRBJ2-7; 7 positions match TRBD2. Losses at the gene ends were 3 bases for V and 2 bases for J; bases not matched to a gene: 4. Germline V lookup: CDR1 LGHNA, CDR2 YSLEER. This CDR3 has 14 residues. The CDR3 here is CASSQGLYPYEQYF. In DNA, the CDR3 is TGCGCCAGCAGCCAGGGACTATACCCCTACGAGCAGTACTTC.

The chain recombines TRBV2 with TRBJ2-1, with D unresolved. The CDR3 is 14 amino acids. Per germline, CDR1 SNHLY and CDR2 FYNNEI. Trimming took 6 bases from V and 0 from J, leaving 9 bases between them. The CDR3 DNA is TGTGCCAGCAGCGGGTCGAGCTCCTACAATGAGCAGTTCTTC. Translated: CASSGSSSYNEQFF.